This record concerns one T cell receptor (beta chain) sequence. This sample was included in a study of T cells in Graves' hyperthyroidism and ophthalmopathy. Trimming removed 0 bases at V and 4 bases at J, with 12 bases between. Germline V gene data show CDR1 as SQVTM and CDR2 as ANQGSEA. The CDR3 has 14 amino acids. Amplified TCR beta CDR3 regions derived from RNA transcripts. A set of HTBI primers served as the primers for a first-round RT-PCR of the TCR CDR3. Each CDR3 protein gets one entry after TCRdb re-called the multiplex PCR reads with MiXCR. Of about half a million distinct CDR3 sequences detected, about 20% appear once; the ten largest clones hold approximately 26%.

The sequenced sample consisted of blood. The sequence came from a man younger than 35 with Graves' hyperthyroidism. V gene TRBV29-1 combines with J gene TRBJ2-5; no definite D call. Here the CDR3 reads CSVEESESGETQYF. CDR3 DNA: TGCAGCGTTGAAGAGTCTGAGTCCGGAGAGACCCAGTACTTC.